One sample yielded the 12 T cell receptor beta chains listed below, sequenced in a study of beta chain features in type 1 diabetes (dated by TCRdb to between 2018 and 2020). The library was built by means of the immunoSEQ multiplex PCR assay. All of the isolated RNA was reverse transcribed with the High Capacity cDNA Reverse Transcription Kit, so expressed TCRB transcripts were sequenced. TCRdb provides this immuneACCESS table in a form limited to in-frame rearrangements. Some clones are lacking; in checked studies, under half of them reflect an unresolved V gene, and why the rest are absent is not known. Counted in this sample were under 950,000 clones; about a sixth of them appeared once. The ten most abundant clones make up around 0.02% of the sample. Sequences were obtained from naive CD4+ T cells from blood. This specimen's cell subset or site label, per the study, means: true naive CD4+ T cells. All receptors come from a woman aged 18-30 years in good health.

This clone has just a few counts. The CDR3 loop is CASSNPGVGSGANVLTF. The CDR3 DNA follows: TGTGCCAGCAGCAACCCCGGGGTAGGCTCTGGGGCCAACGTCCTGACTTTC. The gene calls are TRBV7-6 and TRBJ2-6, with D perhaps TRBD2 (5 bases). CDR1 and CDR2 (germline): SGHVS, FNYEAQ. CDR3 length: 17 residues. Trimming stripped 5 bases from V and 0 bases from J, with 14 bases between.

This clone has a handful of counts. The chain carries TRBV19 and TRBJ2-7, with 8 bases identical to TRBD2. The CDR3 extends over 14 amino acids. V gave up 4 bases and J gave up 5 bases; unmatched junction bases: 7. The germline gives CDR1 LNHDA, CDR2 SQIVND (reference sequence). CDR3 bases: TGTGCCAGTAGTACCAAGCGGGAGATTGACGAGCAGTACTTC. It translates to CASSTKREIDEQYF. Together with reference TRBV19 and TRBJ2-7, the CDR3 gives the full variable domain: DGGITQSPKYLFRKEGQNVTLSCEQNLNHDAMYWYRQDPGQGLRLIYYSQIVNDFQKGDIAEGYSVSREKKESFPLTVTSAQKNPTAFYLCASSTKREIDEQYFGPGTRLTVT.

V usage is TRBV7-9 and J usage is TRBJ2-1; D remains ambiguous. Germline V gene data show CDR1 as SEHNR and CDR2 as FQNEAQ (reference sequence). The CDR3 has 15 amino acids. Trimming shortened V by 5 bases and J by 1 base, and 12 bases separated the two germline ends. This CDR3 reads CASSHDLISYNEQFF. In DNA form, the CDR3 reads TGTGCCAGCAGCCATGACTTAATTTCCTACAATGAGCAGTTCTTC.

This clone has a handful of counts. V is TRBV4-3 and J is TRBJ1-2; D not resolved. The length of the CDR3 is 15 residues. V was pared by 1 base and J by 2 bases, with 11 bases between. Looked up from germline, CDR1 is LGHNA and CDR2 is YSLEER. The CDR3 DNA reads as TGCGCCAGCAGCCAAGGCGGGATCGGGAACTATGGCTACACCTTC. It encodes CASSQGGIGNYGYTF.

The gene calls are TRBV28 and TRBJ1-2, with D possibly TRBD1 on 6 matching bases. This CDR3 has 15 residues. Looked up from germline, CDR1 is MDHEN and CDR2 is SYDVKM. Trimming pared 8 bases from V and 4 bases from J, leaving 20 bases between. The CDR3 sequence: CASEDRTTYGYGYTF. The CDR3 DNA follows: TGTGCCAGCGAGGACAGAACCACCTATGGCTATGGCTACACCTTC.

The J gene is TRBJ1-5, the V gene TRBV27; no clear D. CDR1 and CDR2 (germline): MNHEY, SMNVEV (reference sequence). V lost 3 bases and J 1 base, leaving 10 bases between the germline ends. This CDR3 is built from 15 residues. CDR3: CASSFLDRSNQPQHF. In nucleotides, the CDR3 is TGTGCCAGCAGTTTCTTGGATAGGAGCAATCAGCCCCAGCATTTT.

This clone was observed a few times. The chain uses TRBV7-2 and TRBJ2-1; the D gene could be TRBD1 or TRBD2 (5 bases each). Germline CDR1 is SGHTA and CDR2 is FQGNSA. The CDR3 covers 16 residues. V was clipped by 3 bases and J by 10 bases, with 22 bases between them. The CDR3 reads CASSFPEGLLLGEQFF. CDR3 DNA sequence: TGTGCCAGCAGCTTCCCCGAGGGGTTATTGTTGGGAGAGCAGTTCTTC.

This clone turned up a few times. The rearrangement joins TRBV10-3 to TRBJ2-7; weak D call: TRBD2 (5 bases). The germline gives CDR1 ENHRY, CDR2 SYGVKD. This CDR3 has 12 amino acids. V lost 10 bases and J lost 0, with 10 bases in between. The CDR3 nucleotides are TGTGCCACACGGGGTCCCTCCTACGAGCAGTACTTC. This sequence encodes CATRGPSYEQYF.

The V gene is TRBV18, the J gene TRBJ2-5; TRBD2 matches 11 bases. Per germline, CDR1 KGHSH and CDR2 LQKENI. With V trimmed by 1 base and J by 0 bases, 1 base remained unmatched. The CDR3 runs to 16 residues. The CDR3 sequence: CASSPLAGGYQETQYF. For the CDR3, the DNA is TGTGCCAGCTCACCACTAGCGGGAGGGTACCAAGAGACCCAGTACTTC.

This chain uses TRBV4-2 with TRBJ2-3, with 14 bases that match TRBD2. CDR1 and CDR2 from the germline V gene are LGHNA and YNFKEQ. The CDR3 sequence is 19 residues long. With V trimmed by 2 bases and J by 6 bases, 13 bases remained unmatched. The CDR3 bases are TGTGCCAGCAGCCAAAGAAACGGGGGACTAGCGGGAGTTACCGATACGCAGTATTTT. The encoded protein is CASSQRNGGLAGVTDTQYF.

Only a few counts were recorded for this clone. The gene calls are TRBV5-4 and TRBJ2-4, with D unresolved. The CDR3 is made up of 11 amino acids. The V and J ends lost 2 bases and 5 bases respectively, with 2 bases between them. Germline CDR1 is SGHNT and CDR2 is YYREEE (reference sequence). The CDR3 DNA follows: TGTGCCAGCAGCTTAGAAAACATTCAGTACTTC. Its translation: CASSLENIQYF.

The chain uses TRBV14 and TRBJ1-4, with 8 bases lining up with TRBD1. Germline CDR1 and CDR2: SGHDN and FVKESK. The V segment lost 0 bases and the J segment 7 bases; nucleotides outside the gene matches: 7. The length of the CDR3 is 16 residues. CDR3 DNA: TGTGCCAGCAGCCAAGACCAGACAGGGGCACGTGAAAAACTGTTTTTT. Encoded protein: CASSQDQTGAREKLFF.